The following is a T cell receptor beta chain sequence with its context. Original data processing: Scientists estimated how many nucleated cells there were by amplifying reference gene primers. The method was immunoSEQ multiplex PCR; TCRdb's version includes in-frame clones alone and lacks a portion of them. V and J calls and clone size are those listed in that table; D and trimming were worked out from the DNA. There are 45,000 to 70,000 clones in the sample; around nine tenths occur only once, and more than 6% lies in the top ten. The source of the sample is a study of blood T cell repertoires in COVID-19. The specimen was peripheral blood. This TCR was sampled from a woman aged 55-75 years with COVID-19, enrolled during active disease.

The CDR3 spells CASGRFDRGSGNTIYF. The DNA of the CDR3 is TGTGCCAGTGGCAGATTTGACAGGGGCTCTGGAAACACCATATATTTT. V gene TRBV19 combines with J gene TRBJ1-3, with 8 bases matching TRBD1. This CDR3 is 16 amino acids long. Germline CDR1 and CDR2: LNHDA and SQIVND (reference sequence). Trimming took 8 bases from V and 0 from J; bases not matched to a gene: 9. The whole variable domain, remainder taken from reference TRBV19 and TRBJ1-3, is DGGITQSPKYLFRKEGQNVTLSCEQNLNHDAMYWYRQDPGQGLRLIYYSQIVNDFQKGDIAEGYSVSREKKESFPLTVTSAQKNPTAFYLCASGRFDRGSGNTIYFGEGSWLTVV.